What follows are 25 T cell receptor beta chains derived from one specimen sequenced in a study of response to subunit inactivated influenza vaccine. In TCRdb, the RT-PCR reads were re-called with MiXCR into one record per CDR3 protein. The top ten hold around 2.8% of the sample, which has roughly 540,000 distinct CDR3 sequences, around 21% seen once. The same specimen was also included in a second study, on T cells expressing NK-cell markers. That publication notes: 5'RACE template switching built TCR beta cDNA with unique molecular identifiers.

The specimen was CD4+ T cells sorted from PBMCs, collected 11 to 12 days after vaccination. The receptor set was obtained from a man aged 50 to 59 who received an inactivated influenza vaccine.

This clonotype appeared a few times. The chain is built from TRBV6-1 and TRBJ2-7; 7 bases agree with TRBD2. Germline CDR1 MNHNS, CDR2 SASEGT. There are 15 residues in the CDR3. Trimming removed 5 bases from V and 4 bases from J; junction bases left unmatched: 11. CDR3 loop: CASSQRAGVGYEQYF. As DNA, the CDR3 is TGTGCCAGCAGTCAACGTGCGGGAGTGGGTTACGAGCAGTACTTC.

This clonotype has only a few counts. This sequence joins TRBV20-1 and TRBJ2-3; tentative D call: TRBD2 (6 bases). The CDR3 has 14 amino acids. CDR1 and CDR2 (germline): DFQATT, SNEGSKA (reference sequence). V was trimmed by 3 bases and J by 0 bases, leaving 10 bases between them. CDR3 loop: CSARFSGSTDTQYF. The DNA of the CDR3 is TGCAGTGCTAGGTTCAGCGGGAGCACAGATACGCAGTATTTT.

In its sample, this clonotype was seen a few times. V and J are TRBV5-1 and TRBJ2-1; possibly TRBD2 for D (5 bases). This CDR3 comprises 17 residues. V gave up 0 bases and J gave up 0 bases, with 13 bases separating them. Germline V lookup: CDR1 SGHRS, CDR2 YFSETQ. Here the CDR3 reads CASSLALDFPSYNEQFF. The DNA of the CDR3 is TGCGCCAGCAGCTTGGCCCTGGACTTCCCCTCCTACAATGAGCAGTTCTTC.

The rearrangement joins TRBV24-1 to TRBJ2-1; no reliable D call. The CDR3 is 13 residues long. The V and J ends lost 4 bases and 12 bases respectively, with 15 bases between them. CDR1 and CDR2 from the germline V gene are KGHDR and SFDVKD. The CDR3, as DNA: TGTGCCACCAGTGACATGGTAGACTCCGGGCAGTTCTTC. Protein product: CATSDMVDSGQFF.

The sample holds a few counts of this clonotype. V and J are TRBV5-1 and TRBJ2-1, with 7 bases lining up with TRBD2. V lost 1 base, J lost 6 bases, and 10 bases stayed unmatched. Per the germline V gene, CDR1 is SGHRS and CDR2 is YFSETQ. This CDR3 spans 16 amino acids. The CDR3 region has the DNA TGCGCCAGCAGCTTGTCCCCAGGCGGGGGATCCAATGAGCAGTTCTTC. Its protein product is CASSLSPGGGSNEQFF.

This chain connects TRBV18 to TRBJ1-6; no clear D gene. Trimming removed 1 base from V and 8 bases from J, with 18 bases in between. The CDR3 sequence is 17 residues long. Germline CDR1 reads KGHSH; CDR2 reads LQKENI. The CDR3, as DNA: TGTGCCAGCTCACCACTTCGGGGTCTCTCGAGGGATTCACCCCTCCACTTT. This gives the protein CASSPLRGLSRDSPLHF.

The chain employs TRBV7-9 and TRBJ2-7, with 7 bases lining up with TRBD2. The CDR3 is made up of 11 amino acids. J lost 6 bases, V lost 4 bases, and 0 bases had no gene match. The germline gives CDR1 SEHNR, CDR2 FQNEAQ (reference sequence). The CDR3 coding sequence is TGTGCCAGCAGCTGGGAGGGCGAGCAGTACTTC. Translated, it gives CASSWEGEQYF.

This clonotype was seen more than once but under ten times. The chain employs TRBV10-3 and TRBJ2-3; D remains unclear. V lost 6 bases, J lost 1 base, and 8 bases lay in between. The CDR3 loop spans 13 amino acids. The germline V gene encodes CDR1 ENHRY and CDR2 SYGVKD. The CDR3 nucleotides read TGTGCCATCAGCCCCATGGGCACAGATACGCAGTATTTT. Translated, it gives CAISPMGTDTQYF.

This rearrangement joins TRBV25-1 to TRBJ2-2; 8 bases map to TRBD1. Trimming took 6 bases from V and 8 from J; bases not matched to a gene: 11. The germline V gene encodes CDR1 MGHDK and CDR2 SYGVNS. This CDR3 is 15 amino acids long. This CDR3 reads CASRSGTGLFGELFF. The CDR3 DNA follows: TGTGCCAGCAGGTCCGGGACAGGTCTCTTTGGGGAGCTGTTTTTT.

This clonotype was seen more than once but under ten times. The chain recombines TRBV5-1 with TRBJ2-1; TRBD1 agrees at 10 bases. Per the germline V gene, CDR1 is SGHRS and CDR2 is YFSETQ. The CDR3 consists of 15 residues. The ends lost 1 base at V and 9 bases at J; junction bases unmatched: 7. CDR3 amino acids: CASSLFGTGDSEQFF. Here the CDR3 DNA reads TGCGCCAGCAGCTTGTTTGGGACAGGGGATAGTGAGCAGTTCTTC.

The CDR3: CASSPDLASTEQFF. Here the CDR3 DNA reads TGTGCCAGCAGCCCGGACCTAGCCTCCACGGAGCAGTTCTTC. The genes are TRBV12-3 or TRBV12-4 and TRBJ2-1, with a weak D call TRBD2 (5 bases). V lost 6 bases and J lost 10, with 19 bases in between. The CDR3 length is 14 residues.

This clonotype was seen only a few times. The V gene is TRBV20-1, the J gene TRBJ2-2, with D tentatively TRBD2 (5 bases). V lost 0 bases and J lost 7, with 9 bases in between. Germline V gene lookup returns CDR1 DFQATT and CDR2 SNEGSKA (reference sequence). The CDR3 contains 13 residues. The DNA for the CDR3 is TGCAGTGCTAGAGACTACGAGGGCGGGGAGCTGTTTTTT. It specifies CSARDYEGGELFF.

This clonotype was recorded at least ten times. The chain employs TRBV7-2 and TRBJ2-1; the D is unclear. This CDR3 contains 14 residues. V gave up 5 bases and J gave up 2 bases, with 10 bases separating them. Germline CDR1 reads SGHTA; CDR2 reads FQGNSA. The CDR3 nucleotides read TGTGCCAGCAGCCCCTCCGCTACCTACAATGAGCAGTTCTTC. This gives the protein CASSPSATYNEQFF.

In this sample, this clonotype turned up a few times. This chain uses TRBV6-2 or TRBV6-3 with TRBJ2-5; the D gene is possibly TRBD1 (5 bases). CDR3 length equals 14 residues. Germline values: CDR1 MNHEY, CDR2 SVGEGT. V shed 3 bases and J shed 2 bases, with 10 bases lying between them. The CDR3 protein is CASSYTGGQETQYF. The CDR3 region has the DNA TGTGCCAGCAGTTATACAGGCGGACAAGAGACCCAGTACTTC.

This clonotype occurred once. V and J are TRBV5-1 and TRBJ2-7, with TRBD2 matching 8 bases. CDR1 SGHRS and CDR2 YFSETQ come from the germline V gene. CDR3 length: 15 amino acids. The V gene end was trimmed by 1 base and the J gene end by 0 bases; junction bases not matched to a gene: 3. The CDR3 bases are TGCGCCAGCAGCTTGACTAGCGGTATCTCCTACGAGCAGTACTTC. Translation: CASSLTSGISYEQYF.

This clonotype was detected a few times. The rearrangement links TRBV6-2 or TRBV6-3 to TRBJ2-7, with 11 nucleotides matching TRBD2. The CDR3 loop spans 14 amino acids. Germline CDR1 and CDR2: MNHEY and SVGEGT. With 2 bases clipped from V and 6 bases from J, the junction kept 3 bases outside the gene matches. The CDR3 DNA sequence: TGTGCCAGCAGTTACGTAGCGGGAGGGCGCGAGCAGTACTTC. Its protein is CASSYVAGGREQYF.

DNA of the CDR3: TGTGCCAGCAGCCCCGCGGGAGGCTCCTACAATGAGCAGTTCTTC. This gives the protein CASSPAGGSYNEQFF. V usage is TRBV14 and J usage is TRBJ2-1; 8 positions agree with TRBD2. This CDR3 contains 15 residues. The J segment lost 0 bases and the V segment lost 4 bases, leaving 2 bases of the junction unmatched. CDR1 SGHDN and CDR2 FVKESK come from the germline V gene.

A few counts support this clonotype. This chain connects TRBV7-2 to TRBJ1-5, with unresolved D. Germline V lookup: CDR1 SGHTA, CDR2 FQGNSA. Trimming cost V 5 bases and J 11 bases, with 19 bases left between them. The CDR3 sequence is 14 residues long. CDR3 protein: CASSPQSLSGAQHF. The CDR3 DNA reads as TGTGCCAGCAGCCCTCAATCCCTGTCCGGGGCCCAGCATTTT.

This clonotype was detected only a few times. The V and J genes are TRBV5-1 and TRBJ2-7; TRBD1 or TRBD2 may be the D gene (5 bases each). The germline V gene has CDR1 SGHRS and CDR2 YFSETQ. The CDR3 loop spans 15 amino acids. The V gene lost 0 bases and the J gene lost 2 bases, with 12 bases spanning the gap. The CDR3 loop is CASSLARGAAYEQYF. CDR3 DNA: TGCGCCAGCAGCTTGGCCCGGGGCGCCGCCTACGAGCAGTACTTC. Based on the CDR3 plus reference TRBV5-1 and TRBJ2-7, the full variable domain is KAGVTQTPRYLIKTRGQQVTLSCSPISGHRSVSWYQQTPGQGLQFLFEYFSETQRNKGNFPGRFSGRQFSNSRSEMNVSTLELGDSALYLCASSLARGAAYEQYFGPGTRLTVT.

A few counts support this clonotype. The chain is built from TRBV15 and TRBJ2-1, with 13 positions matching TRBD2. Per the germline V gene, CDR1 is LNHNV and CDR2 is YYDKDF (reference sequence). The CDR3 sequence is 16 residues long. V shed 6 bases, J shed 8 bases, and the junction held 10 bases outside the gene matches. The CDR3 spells CATSTGTSGEGDEQFF. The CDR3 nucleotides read TGTGCCACCAGTACGGGGACTAGCGGGGAGGGGGATGAGCAGTTCTTC.

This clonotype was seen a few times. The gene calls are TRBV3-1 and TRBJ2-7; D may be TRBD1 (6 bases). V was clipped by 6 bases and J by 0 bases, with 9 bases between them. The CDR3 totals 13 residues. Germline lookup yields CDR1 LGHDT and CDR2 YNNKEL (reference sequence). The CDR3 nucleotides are TGTGCCAGCAGGGAGGACAGCTCCTACGAGCAGTACTTC. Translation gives CASREDSSYEQYF.

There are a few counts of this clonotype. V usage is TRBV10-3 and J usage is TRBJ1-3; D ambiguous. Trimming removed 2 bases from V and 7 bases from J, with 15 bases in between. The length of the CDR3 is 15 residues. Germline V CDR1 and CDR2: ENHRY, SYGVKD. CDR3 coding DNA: TGTGCCATCAGTGAGCCGCAAAGGCCCCGGAACACCATATATTTT. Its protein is CAISEPQRPRNTIYF.

In nucleotides, the CDR3 is TGCAGTGCTACTGGACTATCAGACTACGAGCAGTACTTC. This sequence encodes CSATGLSDYEQYF. The chain joins TRBV20-1 to TRBJ2-7; tentative D call: TRBD2 (6 bases). The CDR3 has 13 amino acids. Germline CDR1 DFQATT, CDR2 SNEGSKA (reference sequence). Trimming left V 4 bases short and J 3 bases short, with 13 bases between.

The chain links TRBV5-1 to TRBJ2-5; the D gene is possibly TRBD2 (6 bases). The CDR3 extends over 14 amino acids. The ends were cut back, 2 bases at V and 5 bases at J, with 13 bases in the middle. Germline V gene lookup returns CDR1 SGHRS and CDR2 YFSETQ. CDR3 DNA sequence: TGCGCCAGCAGCTTAGGGCTAGCGTTTGAGACCCAGTACTTC. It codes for CASSLGLAFETQYF.

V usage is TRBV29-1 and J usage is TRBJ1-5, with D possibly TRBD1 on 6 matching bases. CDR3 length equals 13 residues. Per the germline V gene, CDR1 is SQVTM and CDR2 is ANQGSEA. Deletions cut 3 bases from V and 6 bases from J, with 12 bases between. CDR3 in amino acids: CSVEGGPGQPQHF. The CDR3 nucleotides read TGCAGCGTTGAGGGGGGGCCCGGTCAGCCCCAGCATTTT. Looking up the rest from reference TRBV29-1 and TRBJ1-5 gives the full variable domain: SAVISQKPSRDICQRGTSLTIQCQVDSQVTMMFWYRQQPGQSLTLIATANQGSEATYESGFVIDKFPISRPNLTFSTLTVSNMSPEDSSIYLCSVEGGPGQPQHFGDGTRLSIL.